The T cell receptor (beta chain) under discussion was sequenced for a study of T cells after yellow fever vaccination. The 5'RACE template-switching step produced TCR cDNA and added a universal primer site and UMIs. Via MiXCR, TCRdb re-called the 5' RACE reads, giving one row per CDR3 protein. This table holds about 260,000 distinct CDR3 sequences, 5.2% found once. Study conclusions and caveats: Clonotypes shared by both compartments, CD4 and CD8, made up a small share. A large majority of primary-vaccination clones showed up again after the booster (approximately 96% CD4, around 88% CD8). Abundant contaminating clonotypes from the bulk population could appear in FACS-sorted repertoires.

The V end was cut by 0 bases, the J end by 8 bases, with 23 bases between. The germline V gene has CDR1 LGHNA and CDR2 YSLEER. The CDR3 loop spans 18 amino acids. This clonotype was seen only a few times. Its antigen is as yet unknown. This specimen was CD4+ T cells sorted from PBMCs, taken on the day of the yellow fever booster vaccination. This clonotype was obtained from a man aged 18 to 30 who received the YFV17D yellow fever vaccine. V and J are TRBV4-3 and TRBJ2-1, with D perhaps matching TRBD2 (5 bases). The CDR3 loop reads CASSQDSPRVVGRYEQFF. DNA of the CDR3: TGCGCCAGCAGCCAAGACTCTCCGAGGGTAGTTGGAAGATATGAGCAGTTCTTC.